One T cell receptor (beta chain) is described in this entry. The data were obtained in a study of cytomegalovirus exposure and HLA in healthy donors. PCR primers comprised 60 Vbeta and 13 Jbeta primers. TCRdb keeps only in-frame clones here, not all; method: immunoSEQ multiplex PCR. The sample yields over 150,000 clones, around 86% seen once. CDR3 length equals 15 residues. Deletions cut 0 bases from V and 0 bases from J, with 7 bases between. The germline gives CDR1 SGDLS, CDR2 YYNGEE. This chain uses TRBV9 with TRBJ1-3; D is uncertain. Sequencing was done on a sample of PBMCs. The TCR originated in a woman aged 50 to 65 in good health and CMV-seropositive. CDR3 nucleotides: TGTGCCAGCAGCGTAGGCCAGGACTCTGGAAACACCATATATTTT. Translation: CASSVGQDSGNTIYF.